This T cell receptor (beta chain) was captured in a study of post-analysis software for immune sequencing data. This clonotype was counted a single time. What it binds is not known. The germline gives CDR1 MNHEY, CDR2 SVGAGI. Trimming shortened V by 0 bases and J by 8 bases, and 11 bases separated the two germline ends. There are 14 residues in the CDR3. Included in the TCR beta cDNA libraries were unique molecular identifiers. TCRdb fed the PCR reads into MiXCR, producing one record per CDR3 protein. Counted here are some 890,000 distinct CDR3 sequences, approximately 50% occurring once; the ten biggest clones make up 4% to 5.5%. Study-wide findings and caveats: F measure grouped same-batch samples tightly together. Patients showed TRBV5-6, TRBV5-1 and TRBV20-1 among five TRBV segments more frequent than in controls.

The chain has TRBV6-5 and TRBJ1-5; D gene uncertain. The sequence was collected from a girl between 10 and 17 years old with multiple sclerosis. The sample comprised blood. The CDR3 bases are TGTGCCAGCAGTTACTCGATGGTAGGTGAGCCCCAGCATTTT. This codes for CASSYSMVGEPQHF.